Shown below are 13 T cell receptor beta chains from a single sample sequenced in a study of T cells expressing NK-cell markers. TCRdb reanalyzed the 5' RACE reads and collapses them to one entry per CDR3 protein, without DNA. The sample has roughly 420,000 distinct CDR3 sequences, and its top ten clones hold 7.3%. Sample: blood T cells: a sorted CD56 or NKG2C T cell subset, CD4+ or CD8+ T cells, or bulk PBMC T cells (not recorded which). The receptors stem from a woman between 18 and 70 years old in good health.

Here the CDR3 reads CASSITNTGELFF. V gene TRBV11-2 combines with J gene TRBJ2-2. Germline CDR1 and CDR2: SGHAT and FQNNGV. The CDR3 has 13 amino acids.

The rearrangement uses TRBV7-2 and TRBJ1-1; the D call from TCRdb, TRBD1, cannot be confirmed without DNA. The V gene's germline CDR1 is SGHTA and CDR2 FQGNSA. The CDR3 has 14 residues. CDR3 sequence: CASSPGGVNTEAFF.

The CDR3 reads CSAIGPGYNEKLFF. The chain is built from TRBV20-1 and TRBJ1-4. This CDR3 contains 14 residues. The V gene's germline CDR1 is DFQATT and CDR2 SNEGSKA (reference sequence).

The chain employs TRBV20-1 and TRBJ1-3; TCRdb's D call, TRBD1, is unchecked because there is no DNA. The CDR3 spans 15 residues. CDR1 DFQATT and CDR2 SNEGSKA come from the germline V gene (reference sequence). The CDR3 spells CSARDRGTFGNTIYF.

The rearrangement joins TRBV7-9 to TRBJ2-3; TCRdb picks TRBD2, but there is no DNA to check that call. Germline V gives CDR1 SEHNR, CDR2 FQNEAQ (reference sequence). CDR3 size: 15 residues. CDR3 region: CASSLFAGEPDTQYF.

V gene TRBV3-1 combines with J gene TRBJ1-2. The CDR3 covers 15 residues. Germline lookup yields CDR1 LGHDT and CDR2 YNNKEL (reference sequence). CDR3 protein: CASSQEGRSNYGYTF.

The chain combines TRBV7-9 with TRBJ2-3; TCRdb designates TRBD1, a call that cannot be tested without DNA. There are 15 residues in the CDR3. Germline CDR1 SEHNR, CDR2 FQNEAQ (reference sequence). The chain's CDR3 is CASSTQTGSTDTQYF.

The rearrangement uses TRBV7-2 and TRBJ2-3; as DNA is missing, the TRBD2 call by TCRdb cannot be tested. Per the germline V gene, CDR1 is SGHTA and CDR2 is FQGNSA. The CDR3 runs to 15 residues. This chain's CDR3 is CASSSSGGLSGTQYF.

This chain links TRBV7-3 with TRBJ2-3; checking the TCRdb D call of TRBD1 is not possible without DNA. CDR1 is SGHTA and CDR2 is FQGTGA in the germline V gene. The CDR3 loop spans 17 amino acids. This chain's CDR3 is CASSLGQGAPGTDTQYF.

The chain joins TRBV29-1 to TRBJ2-2; TCRdb reports TRBD1, a call that lacks DNA to check it against. CDR3 size: 12 residues. Germline values: CDR1 SQVTM, CDR2 ANQGSEA. CDR3 protein: CSIQENTGELFF.

The chain carries TRBV12-3 or TRBV12-4 and TRBJ2-7. This CDR3 is 12 amino acids long. The CDR3: CASSYGPYEQYF.

The gene calls are TRBV29-1 and TRBJ2-5; TCRdb returns TRBD1, unconfirmable since there is no DNA. Germline CDR1 SQVTM, CDR2 ANQGSEA. The CDR3 contains 12 residues. CDR3 in amino acids: CSVNRDGETQYF.

The chain uses TRBV27 and TRBJ1-5; absent DNA, TCRdb's TRBD1 call cannot be checked. CDR3 length: 15 residues. Germline assignment: CDR1 MNHEY and CDR2 SMNVEV (reference sequence). The CDR3 spells CASRRDRDSNQPQHF.